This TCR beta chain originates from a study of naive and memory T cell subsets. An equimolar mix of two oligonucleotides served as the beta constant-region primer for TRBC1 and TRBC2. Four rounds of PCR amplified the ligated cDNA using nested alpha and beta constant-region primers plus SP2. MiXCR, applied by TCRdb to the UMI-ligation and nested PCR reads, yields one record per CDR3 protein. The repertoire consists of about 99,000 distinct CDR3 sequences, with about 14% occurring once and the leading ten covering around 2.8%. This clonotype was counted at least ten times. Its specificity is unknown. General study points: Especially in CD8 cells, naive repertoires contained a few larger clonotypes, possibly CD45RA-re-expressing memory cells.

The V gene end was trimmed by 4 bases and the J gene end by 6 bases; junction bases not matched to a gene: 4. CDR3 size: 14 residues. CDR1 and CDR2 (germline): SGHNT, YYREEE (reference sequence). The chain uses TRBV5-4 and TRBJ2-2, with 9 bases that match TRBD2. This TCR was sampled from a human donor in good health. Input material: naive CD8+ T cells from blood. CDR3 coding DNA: TGTGCCAGCAGCCCTGGACTAGCGTCCGGGGAGCTGTTTTTT. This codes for CASSPGLASGELFF. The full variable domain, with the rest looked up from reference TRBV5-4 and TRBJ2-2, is ETGVTQSPTHLIKTRGQQVTLRCSSQSGHNTVSWYQQALGQGPQFIFQYYREEENGRGNFPPRFSGLQFPNYSSELNVNALELDDSALYLCASSPGLASGELFFGEGSRLTVL.